The 13 T cell receptor beta chains in this list originate from one sample, sequenced in a study of T cells in Graves' hyperthyroidism and ophthalmopathy. The TCR beta CDR3 regions underwent amplification using RNA transcripts as the source. In the first-round RT-PCR of the TCR CDR3, the HTBI primer set was used. TCRdb used MiXCR to reprocess the multiplex PCR reads, holding one entry per CDR3 protein. Of approximately 640,000 distinct CDR3 sequences listed, 15% to 20% are singletons. Material for sequencing was blood. These receptors all come from a woman in her twenties or thirties with Graves' hyperthyroidism.

The table lists this clonotype with many counts. The J gene is TRBJ2-1, the V gene TRBV20-1; 8 nucleotides match TRBD2. CDR3 length: 18 amino acids. The V and J ends lost 2 bases and 3 bases, in that order; junction bases with no gene match: 15. CDR1 and CDR2 (germline): DFQATT, SNEGSKA (reference sequence). The CDR3 sequence: CSARTGTRASSHYNEQFF. CDR3 coding DNA: TGCAGTGCTAGAACTGGGACTAGAGCGAGTAGTCACTACAATGAGCAGTTCTTC.

The chain carries TRBV7-9 and TRBJ2-2; possibly TRBD2 for D (5 bases). Germline V CDR1 and CDR2: SEHNR, FQNEAQ (reference sequence). The CDR3 sequence is 17 residues long. Trimming left V 1 base short and J 3 bases short, with 15 bases between. The CDR3 is CASSLVPAGLDTGELFF. For the CDR3, the DNA is TGTGCCAGCAGCTTAGTGCCCGCGGGCCTCGACACCGGGGAGCTGTTTTTT. The whole variable domain, filled in from reference TRBV7-9 and TRBJ2-2, reads DTGVSQNPRHKITKRGQNVTFRCDPISEHNRLYWYRQTLGQGPEFLTYFQNEAQLEKSRLLSDRFSAERPKGSFSTLEIQRTEQGDSAMYLCASSLVPAGLDTGELFFGEGSRLTVL.

This chain connects TRBV24-1 to TRBJ1-2, with D uncertain. V was cut by 3 bases and J by 4 bases, with 11 bases left in between. The CDR3 is 14 residues long. The germline gives CDR1 KGHDR, CDR2 SFDVKD. The CDR3 DNA is TGTGCCACCAGTGATAGGACGACTTTCTATGGCTACACCTTC. Its protein is CATSDRTTFYGYTF.

The V gene is TRBV5-6, the J gene TRBJ2-7; D could derive from TRBD1 or TRBD2 (5 bases each). CDR1 is SGHDT, CDR2 YYEEEE, per germline. V lost 4 bases and J lost 2, with 16 bases in between. This CDR3 comprises 15 residues. The CDR3 loop reads CASSLIPGRTYEQYF. The CDR3 bases are TGTGCCAGCAGCCTGATTCCGGGACGCACCTACGAGCAGTACTTC. Full variable domain (remainder filled in from reference TRBV5-6 and TRBJ2-7): DAGVTQSPTHLIKTRGQQVTLRCSPKSGHDTVSWYQQALGQGPQFIFQYYEEEERQRGNFPDRFSGHQFPNYSSELNVNALLLGDSALYLCASSLIPGRTYEQYFGPGTRLTVT.

This clonotype has just a few counts. The chain recombines TRBV29-1 with TRBJ1-5; TRBD1 matches 10 bases. Germline-derived CDR1 and CDR2 are SQVTM and ANQGSEA. Losses at the gene ends were 6 bases for V and 4 bases for J; bases not matched to a gene: 9. This CDR3 region has 15 residues. CDR3 sequence: CSVKRGTGDNQPQHF. CDR3 DNA sequence: TGCAGCGTCAAAAGGGGGACAGGGGATAATCAGCCCCAGCATTTT.

The V call is TRBV4-3, the J call TRBJ2-1, with TRBD2 matching 14 bases. The germline V gene has CDR1 LGHNA and CDR2 YSLEER. After removal of 3 bases from V and 8 bases from J, the junction contained 6 bases not matched to a gene. This CDR3 has 16 amino acids. CDR3: CASSQGLAGEMDEQFF. CDR3 nucleotide sequence: TGCGCCAGCAGCCAGGGACTAGCGGGAGAGATGGATGAGCAGTTCTTC.

J is TRBJ2-7 and V is TRBV6-1, with D unclear. This CDR3 has 15 residues. The germline V gene encodes CDR1 MNHNS and CDR2 SASEGT. V shed 1 base and J shed 1 base, with 11 bases lying between them. The CDR3 bases are TGTGCCAGCAGTGAAGGTTTAGGAATTTCCTACGAGCAGTACTTC. This codes for CASSEGLGISYEQYF.

This clonotype was picked up a small number of times. The genes are TRBV27 and TRBJ2-3; 10 nucleotides line up with TRBD1. The CDR3 is made up of 16 amino acids. J lost 4 bases, V lost 6 bases, and 10 bases had no gene match. Germline CDR1 is MNHEY and CDR2 is SMNVEV (reference sequence). This chain's CDR3 is CASSRLRDRGSDTQYF. The CDR3 DNA reads as TGTGCCAGCAGCCGACTCCGGGACAGGGGATCAGATACGCAGTATTTT.

This clonotype was detected a few times. The rearrangement links TRBV28 to TRBJ2-7; 8 bases are a match to TRBD1. This CDR3 comprises 15 residues. Germline V gives CDR1 MDHEN, CDR2 SYDVKM. The ends lost 8 bases at V and 2 bases at J; junction bases unmatched: 11. The CDR3 sequence: CASAFPGQVPYEQYF. The CDR3 coding sequence is TGTGCCAGCGCCTTCCCGGGACAGGTACCCTACGAGCAGTACTTC.

The rearrangement uses TRBV3-1 and TRBJ1-3; D unclear. The germline V gene encodes CDR1 LGHDT and CDR2 YNNKEL (reference sequence). The CDR3 is 14 amino acids. Trimming took 8 bases from V and 2 from J, leaving 13 bases between them. CDR3 loop: CASGWGTTGNTIYF. The CDR3 DNA reads as TGTGCCAGCGGATGGGGAACAACTGGAAACACCATATATTTT.

This clonotype was detected ten times or more. The chain uses TRBV2 and TRBJ2-7; no clear D. This CDR3 has 12 amino acids. In germline, CDR1 is SNHLY, CDR2 FYNNEI. Trimming removed 4 bases at V and 6 bases at J, with 10 bases between. The CDR3 coding sequence is TGTGCCAGCAGTGCTGTCCCGGCCGAGCAGTACTTC. The encoded protein is CASSAVPAEQYF.

This clonotype was detected a few times. This chain connects TRBV4-1 to TRBJ1-2; 10 positions agree with TRBD1. Germline lookup yields CDR1 MGHRA and CDR2 YSYEKL. V lost 4 bases and J lost 5; bases outside the gene matches: 7. The CDR3 runs 15 residues. The CDR3 DNA sequence: TGCGCCAGCAGCCCCGACAGGGGGCCACCTTATGGCTACACCTTC. Translation gives CASSPDRGPPYGYTF.

The sample holds many counts of this clonotype. This chain uses TRBV2 with TRBJ2-2, with D hard to call. The germline gives CDR1 SNHLY, CDR2 FYNNEI. Trimming cost V 6 bases and J 5 bases, with 13 bases left between them. This CDR3 comprises 14 residues. In DNA, the CDR3 is TGTGCCAGCAGGCTCAGTCCACTAACCGGGGAGCTGTTTTTT. Protein product: CASRLSPLTGELFF. Full variable domain (rest looked up from reference TRBV2 and TRBJ2-2): EPEVTQTPSHQVTQMGQEVILRCVPISNHLYFYWYRQILGQKVEFLVSFYNNEISEKSEIFDDQFSVERPDGSNFTLKIRSTKLEDSAMYFCASRLSPLTGELFFGEGSRLTVL.